Only a few counts were recorded for the clone carrying this T cell receptor beta chain. No antigen is known for it. Expressed TCRB transcripts were sequenced, since all the RNA that had been isolated was reverse transcribed. Generated by immunoSEQ multiplex PCR, the TCRdb table keeps only in-frame clones and is missing some. The sample has around 500,000 clones, over 9.5% seen once. This CDR3 comprises 14 residues. Trimming left V 2 bases short and J 7 bases short, with 12 bases between. Germline-derived CDR1 and CDR2 are SEHNR and FQNEAQ (reference sequence). The record originates from a study of beta chain features in type 1 diabetes. Study results and limitations: Fewer junction insertions and more nucleotide deletions appeared in type 1 diabetes patients. Relative to healthy donors, patients appeared to have naive, central memory and Treg TCRB repertoires that were more similar. The study notes PCR might favor shorter templates equally in patients and controls.

Only one heparinised blood draw was taken per donor, and its volume averaged approximately 120 mL. This sequence was found in a woman aged 18-35 years in good health. The sample taken for sequencing was naive CD4+ T cells from blood. The chain carries TRBV7-9 and TRBJ1-5, with D hard to call. The CDR3 sequence: CASSLNGEGQPQHF. The CDR3 DNA is TGTGCCAGCAGCTTAAATGGCGAGGGCCAGCCCCAGCATTTT. The full variable domain, its missing parts supplied by reference TRBV7-9 and TRBJ1-5, is DTGVSQNPRHKITKRGQNVTFRCDPISEHNRLYWYRQTLGQGPEFLTYFQNEAQLEKSRLLSDRFSAERPKGSFSTLEIQRTEQGDSAMYLCASSLNGEGQPQHFGDGTRLSIL.